The next 20 T cell receptor beta chains were all read from a single sample in a study of shared clonotypes between healthy human individuals (dated by TCRdb to the early 2020s). The library was prepared using the immunoSEQ multiplex PCR assay. Here the immuneACCESS table is served through TCRdb, limited to in-frame sequences with V and J called. Missing clones are a known gap in these copies; in checked studies unresolved V genes cover under half, and the rest lacks a known reason. The sample table records about 520,000 clones; about 96% of these occur just once. The ten largest clones add up to about 0.064% of the sample. Input material: naive CD4+ T cells sorted from blood. In light of the paper, this sample's cell subset or site label describes: CD45RA+ positively selected. These receptors all come from a woman aged 25 to 39 in good health.

This chain uses TRBV7-8 with TRBJ2-2; 9 nucleotides agree with TRBD2. CDR3 length: 16 residues. Unmatched junction bases numbered 7, after V lost 3 bases and J lost 5 bases. CDR1 and CDR2 (germline): SGHVS, FQNEAQ. The DNA for the CDR3 is TGTGCCAGCAGCTTCTCTAGCGGGGTTAGGACCGGGGAGCTGTTTTTT. Protein sequence: CASSFSSGVRTGELFF.

This rearrangement joins TRBV2 to TRBJ2-3; 8 nucleotides align to TRBD2. Germline CDR1 SNHLY, CDR2 FYNNEI. V gave up 4 bases and J gave up 1 base; unmatched junction bases: 4. The CDR3 is 15 residues long. The CDR3: CASSVGLDGTDTQYF. Written as DNA, the CDR3 is TGTGCCAGCAGTGTGGGACTAGACGGCACAGATACGCAGTATTTT.

The rearrangement joins TRBV19 to TRBJ2-7; 10 nucleotides agree with TRBD2. The CDR3 runs to 13 residues. Per the germline V gene, CDR1 is LNHDA and CDR2 is SQIVND (reference sequence). Germline trimming cut 5 bases from V and 6 bases from J; bases unmatched to any gene: 4. The chain's CDR3 is CASSSLAGVEQYF. The CDR3 DNA sequence: TGTGCCAGTAGTTCTCTAGCGGGAGTCGAGCAGTACTTC.

The chain carries TRBV11-3 and TRBJ2-7; TRBD1 is a possible D gene (6 bases). This CDR3 has 16 residues. Trimming left V 0 bases short and J 1 base short, with 13 bases between. Germline lookup yields CDR1 SGHNT and CDR2 YENEEA. The CDR3 region is CASSLDQGKISYEQYF. The CDR3 bases are TGTGCCAGCAGCTTAGATCAGGGGAAGATATCCTACGAGCAGTACTTC.

The chain has TRBV28 and TRBJ1-1; tentative D call: TRBD1 (6 bases). Germline CDR1 and CDR2: MDHEN and SYDVKM. The CDR3 is 16 residues long. Trimming removed 5 bases at V and 6 bases at J, with 22 bases between. This CDR3 is CASSPGSQQGFPEAFF. The CDR3 DNA reads TGTGCCAGCAGTCCAGGATCTCAACAGGGATTCCCTGAAGCTTTCTTT.

This chain links TRBV2 with TRBJ2-6, with 8 bases aligning to TRBD1. The J segment lost 1 base and the V segment lost 5 bases, leaving 7 bases of the junction unmatched. Germline loops: CDR1 SNHLY, CDR2 FYNNEI. The CDR3 has 17 amino acids. The CDR3 loop is CASSPRQGKSGANVLTF. The CDR3 DNA follows: TGTGCCAGCAGTCCACGACAGGGGAAATCTGGGGCCAACGTCCTGACTTTC.

The rearrangement links TRBV29-1 to TRBJ1-1; a possible D gene is TRBD1 (6 bases). CDR1 and CDR2 from the germline V gene are SQVTM and ANQGSEA. V dropped 4 bases and J dropped 4 bases, with 10 bases sitting between them. The CDR3 has 12 residues. CDR3 residues: CSVGIGGTEAFF. DNA of the CDR3: TGCAGCGTTGGTATAGGGGGCACTGAAGCTTTCTTT.

The V call is TRBV6-6, the J call TRBJ2-1; a weak D match, TRBD2 (6 bases). The CDR3 runs 16 residues. CDR1 and CDR2 from the germline V gene are MNHNY and SVGAGI (reference sequence). V was cut by 3 bases and J by 1 base, with 13 bases left in between. The DNA for the CDR3 is TGTGCCAGCAGTTATGGGAGACTAGTATCCTACAATGAGCAGTTCTTC. This codes for CASSYGRLVSYNEQFF.

This chain joins TRBV6-5 and TRBJ2-5; 10 nucleotides match TRBD2. This CDR3 region has 14 residues. The V segment lost 8 bases and the J segment 4 bases; nucleotides outside the gene matches: 7. Germline V gene data show CDR1 as MNHEY and CDR2 as SVGAGI. CDR3 DNA sequence: TGTGCCAGCGGAAAAGCGGGAGGGGTAGAGACCCAGTACTTC. Amino acids: CASGKAGGVETQYF.

The genes are TRBV11-2 and TRBJ2-1; 16 nucleotides align to TRBD2. The CDR3 runs to 18 residues. V lost 5 bases and J lost 9; bases outside the gene matches: 13. Per the germline V gene, CDR1 is SGHAT and CDR2 is FQNNGV. For the CDR3, the DNA is TGTGCCAGCAGCCCCCGAGGGACTAGCGGGAGGGAAGGGAGTGAGCAGTTCTTC. Its protein is CASSPRGTSGREGSEQFF.

The chain uses TRBV6-6 and TRBJ1-2; 8 bases align to TRBD1. The CDR3 spans 14 residues. The germline gives CDR1 MNHNY, CDR2 SVGAGI (reference sequence). Trimming at V came to 4 bases and at J to 6 bases, leaving 7 bases not matched to a gene. The CDR3 reads CASSSRQGRDGYTF. The CDR3 DNA sequence: TGTGCCAGCAGTTCTCGACAGGGGCGGGATGGCTACACCTTC.

CDR3 residues: CSVEMVNYGYTF. CDR3 bases: TGCAGCGTTGAAATGGTGAACTATGGCTACACCTTC. V gene TRBV29-1 combines with J gene TRBJ1-2; no reliable D call. The germline CDR1 and CDR2 sequences are SQVTM and ANQGSEA. V lost 2 bases, J lost 2 bases, and 6 bases lay in between. The CDR3 has 12 residues.

The chain combines TRBV18 with TRBJ1-1, with D unclear. The V gene lost 1 base and the J gene lost 5 bases, with 17 bases spanning the gap. Germline V gene lookup returns CDR1 KGHSH and CDR2 LQKENI. The CDR3 length is 16 residues. The CDR3 DNA sequence: TGTGCCAGCTCACCACGAAGCAGCACCGCCGGGACTGAAGCTTTCTTT. It codes for CASSPRSSTAGTEAFF.

The chain is built from TRBV2 and TRBJ2-5; D is tentatively TRBD1 or TRBD2 (6 bases each). Germline V gene sequence: CDR1 SNHLY, CDR2 FYNNEI. V dropped 4 bases and J dropped 2 bases, with 14 bases sitting between them. The CDR3 runs 15 residues. The CDR3 spells CASSAQGLGQETQYF. For the CDR3, the DNA is TGTGCCAGCAGTGCACAGGGACTGGGTCAAGAGACCCAGTACTTC. The complete variable domain, with remaining parts taken from reference TRBV2 and TRBJ2-5, reads EPEVTQTPSHQVTQMGQEVILRCVPISNHLYFYWYRQILGQKVEFLVSFYNNEISEKSEIFDDQFSVERPDGSNFTLKIRSTKLEDSAMYFCASSAQGLGQETQYFGPGTRLLVL.

The V call is TRBV7-2, the J call TRBJ2-4; TRBD1 matches 8 bases. This CDR3 has 16 residues. Per the germline V gene, CDR1 is SGHTA and CDR2 is FQGNSA. The trim removed 2 bases at V and 5 bases at J, leaving 8 bases unmatched. The CDR3 nucleotides read TGTGCCAGCAGCTTACAGATAGGACAGGGACAAAACATTCAGTACTTC. This sequence encodes CASSLQIGQGQNIQYF.

J is TRBJ2-7 and V is TRBV28; maybe TRBD2 (5 bases). The ends were cut back, 5 bases at V and 0 bases at J, with 14 bases in the middle. CDR1 and CDR2 (germline): MDHEN, SYDVKM. The CDR3 contains 15 residues. CDR3 bases: TGTGCCAGCAGTACCGAAGCGGCCCCCTCCTACGAGCAGTACTTC. Its translation: CASSTEAAPSYEQYF.

The chain recombines TRBV13 with TRBJ1-1; 8 bases map to TRBD1. Germline V CDR1 and CDR2: PRHDT, FYEKMQ (reference sequence). The V and J ends lost 5 bases and 11 bases, in that order; junction bases with no gene match: 7. The CDR3 sequence is 12 residues long. The CDR3 loop reads CASSPARGPAFF. DNA of the CDR3: TGTGCCAGCAGCCCGGCCAGGGGGCCGGCTTTCTTT.

This chain uses TRBV19 with TRBJ1-1, with 7 bases matching TRBD1. Germline V gene data show CDR1 as LNHDA and CDR2 as SQIVND (reference sequence). The length of the CDR3 is 15 residues. With 3 bases clipped from V and 6 bases from J, the junction kept 10 bases outside the gene matches. The DNA for the CDR3 is TGTGCCAGTAGTATGGGGCAGGGGGTAGGGGCTGAAGCTTTCTTT. Translating gives CASSMGQGVGAEAFF.

V and J are TRBV5-1 and TRBJ2-1; 8 positions match TRBD1. With V trimmed by 1 base and J by 7 bases, 7 bases remained unmatched. CDR1 is SGHRS and CDR2 is YFSETQ in the germline V gene. The CDR3 extends over 15 amino acids. The CDR3 protein is CASSLLQGVGNEQFF. The CDR3 region has the DNA TGCGCCAGCAGCTTGTTACAGGGGGTGGGTAATGAGCAGTTCTTC.

Concerning this clone itself: Other DNA variants within this sample encode the same CDR3. The chain joins TRBV28 to TRBJ1-2; no firm D call. Trimming took 2 bases from V and 5 from J, leaving 6 bases between them. Germline assignment: CDR1 MDHEN and CDR2 SYDVKM. The CDR3 has 12 residues. CDR3 sequence reads: CASSLDRYGYTF. The CDR3 DNA sequence: TGTGCCAGCAGTTTAGATCGGTATGGCTACACCTTC.